This T cell receptor beta chain was retrieved from a study of T cell responses to AZD1222 COVID-19 vaccine. The data were produced by immunoSEQ multiplex PCR, yet TCRdb's version contains in-frame clones alone and is incomplete. The sample lists some 200,000 clones; 88% were seen once. The material was peripheral blood, obtained 28 days after the second AZD1222 dose. This sequence originates from an adult who received the AZD1222 COVID-19 vaccine.

CDR3 nucleotide sequence: TGTGCCAGCAGCACATTAGCTAACTATGGCTACACCTTC. Translation: CASSTLANYGYTF. The chain uses TRBV6-5 and TRBJ1-2; D unresolved. CDR1 is MNHEY, CDR2 SVGAGI, per germline. The CDR3 runs to 13 residues. V was pared by 6 bases and J by 0 bases, with 8 bases between.